Shown below are 20 T cell receptor beta chains from a single sample sequenced in a study of blood T cells in healthy people across ages. Combining a sample-barcoded 5' primer with a J-beta primer mix, a second PCR ran for about 6 to 11 cycles. TCRdb reanalysed the 5' RACE reads using MiXCR and keeps one entry per CDR3 protein. The profile shows nearly 1 million distinct CDR3 sequences, approximately 50% of them singletons. The sequencing input was blood. The receptors were sampled from a woman between 55 and 75 years old in good health.

The chain recombines TRBV6-1 with TRBJ2-3; D remains ambiguous. The CDR3 is 10 amino acids. The germline V gene has CDR1 MNHNS and CDR2 SASEGT. V shed 5 bases and J shed 9 bases, with 6 bases lying between them. The CDR3 DNA is TGTGCCAGCAGTACAAGGACGCAGTATTTT. Encoded protein: CASSTRTQYF.

This clonotype has only a few counts. The chain recombines TRBV5-1 with TRBJ2-3; no definite D call. The V end was cut by 7 bases, the J end by 0 bases, with 12 bases between. Germline CDR1 SGHRS, CDR2 YFSETQ. This CDR3 is built from 14 residues. Written as DNA, the CDR3 is TGCGCCAGCCAGACCGAGTCTAGCACAGATACGCAGTATTTT. Its translation is CASQTESSTDTQYF.

This clonotype was found a few times. The genes are TRBV24-1 and TRBJ2-6; no firm D call. The CDR3 is 16 residues long. Deletions cut 3 bases from V and 0 bases from J, with 8 bases between. The germline CDR1 and CDR2 sequences are KGHDR and SFDVKD. As DNA, the CDR3 is TGTGCCACCAGTGATGTACCGTCCTCTGGGGCCAACGTCCTGACTTTC. It encodes CATSDVPSSGANVLTF.

This clonotype was seen ten or more times. The rearrangement uses TRBV13 and TRBJ2-7, with D unclear. The CDR3 runs to 11 residues. Per the germline V gene, CDR1 is PRHDT and CDR2 is FYEKMQ (reference sequence). V lost 5 bases and J 3 bases, leaving 5 bases between the germline ends. For the CDR3, the DNA is TGTGCCAGCAGCGCGGACTACGAGCAGTACTTC. The encoded protein is CASSADYEQYF.

In this sample, this clonotype turned up a few times. The chain recombines TRBV28 with TRBJ2-5, with 7 positions matching TRBD1. The CDR3 runs 13 residues. Germline V gives CDR1 MDHEN, CDR2 SYDVKM. J was trimmed by 3 bases and V by 6 bases; bases with no gene match: 4. This CDR3 is CASREQGKETQYF. The DNA of the CDR3 is TGTGCCAGCAGAGAACAGGGGAAAGAGACCCAGTACTTC.

This sequence joins TRBV5-1 and TRBJ1-1; no firm D call. The CDR3 contains 13 residues. V was pared by 0 bases and J by 4 bases, with 7 bases between. CDR1 and CDR2 from the germline V gene are SGHRS and YFSETQ. Here the CDR3 reads CASSLAAPTEAFF. In nucleotides, the CDR3 is TGCGCCAGCAGCTTGGCCGCACCCACTGAAGCTTTCTTT.

The chain has TRBV29-1 and TRBJ2-1, with TRBD1 matching over 7 bases. V lost 6 bases and J lost 2; bases outside the gene matches: 4. Per germline, CDR1 SQVTM and CDR2 ANQGSEA. The CDR3 has 13 amino acids. CDR3 sequence (DNA): TGCAGCGTACGACAGGGAACCTACAATGAGCAGTTCTTC. Its protein is CSVRQGTYNEQFF.

This clonotype came up once. This chain joins TRBV29-1 and TRBJ2-2; D is ambiguous. The germline V gene has CDR1 SQVTM and CDR2 ANQGSEA. The CDR3 is 14 residues long. Trimming took 6 bases from V and 0 from J, leaving 11 bases between them. The CDR3: CSVKTFTNTGELFF. The CDR3 DNA is TGCAGCGTGAAGACGTTTACGAACACCGGGGAGCTGTTTTTT.

The J gene is TRBJ2-1, the V gene TRBV10-1; 8 bases line up with TRBD2. Germline values: CDR1 WNHNN, CDR2 SYGVQD (reference sequence). The ends lost 6 bases at V and 2 bases at J; junction bases unmatched: 9. The CDR3 contains 16 residues. The CDR3 nucleotides are TGCGCCAGCAGCGATATAGCGGGGTTGGCCTACAATGAGCAGTTCTTC. Its protein is CASSDIAGLAYNEQFF.

This clonotype came up a few times. This chain links TRBV20-1 with TRBJ2-3, with a weak D call TRBD2 (6 bases). Germline CDR1 and CDR2: DFQATT and SNEGSKA (reference sequence). The CDR3 contains 14 residues. Trimming stripped 3 bases from V and 6 bases from J, with 16 bases between. DNA for the CDR3: TGCAGTGCTAGGTTTCTGGGAGGAGGGGATACGCAGTATTTT. Translated, it gives CSARFLGGGDTQYF.

The chain combines TRBV7-2 with TRBJ2-7; 8 bases agree with TRBD2. The V and J ends lost 0 bases and 7 bases, in that order; junction bases with no gene match: 8. This CDR3 spans 15 amino acids. Germline assignment: CDR1 SGHTA and CDR2 FQGNSA. CDR3 DNA: TGTGCCAGCAGCTTAGCCAGCGGGAGTCGAAATGAGCAGTACTTC. Its protein product is CASSLASGSRNEQYF. The full variable domain, in which reference TRBV7-2 and TRBJ2-7 provide the parts outside the CDR3, is GAGVSQSPSNKVTEKGKDVELRCDPISGHTALYWYRQSLGQGLEFLIYFQGNSAPDKSGLPSDRFSAERTGGSVSTLTIQRTQQEDSAVYLCASSLASGSRNEQYFGPGTRLTVT.

This chain joins TRBV15 and TRBJ2-5; D remains unclear. This CDR3 comprises 15 residues. Germline CDR1 reads LNHNV; CDR2 reads YYDKDF (reference sequence). V lost 0 bases to trimming and J lost 5 bases, with 13 bases between them. The CDR3 nucleotides are TGTGCCACCAGCAGAGATAAGTCTATGTCGGAGACCCAGTACTTC. The encoded protein is CATSRDKSMSETQYF.

In its sample, this clonotype was seen a few times. J is TRBJ1-2 and V is TRBV2, with D perhaps matching TRBD1 (5 bases). Deletions cut 9 bases from V and 5 bases from J, with 19 bases between. Per germline, CDR1 SNHLY and CDR2 FYNNEI. The CDR3 extends over 14 amino acids. The CDR3 is CAREWIRGAYGYTF. The CDR3 coding sequence is TGTGCCAGGGAGTGGATTCGCGGGGCGTATGGCTACACCTTC.

CDR3 in DNA: TGTGCCAGCAGTGAAGCGGCTGCTAACACTGAAGCTTTCTTT. It codes for CASSEAAANTEAFF. The chain employs TRBV6-1 and TRBJ1-1; D not resolved. The V gene's germline CDR1 is MNHNS and CDR2 SASEGT. This CDR3 has 14 residues. Trimming pared 0 bases from V and 2 bases from J, leaving 7 bases between.

This clonotype was observed once. The chain recombines TRBV28 with TRBJ2-7, with 7 bases matching TRBD1. Germline CDR1 and CDR2: MDHEN and SYDVKM. This CDR3 comprises 15 residues. The ends lost 2 bases at V and 1 base at J; junction bases unmatched: 5. CDR3 residues: CASSLGGQASYEQYF. CDR3 sequence (DNA): TGTGCCAGCAGTTTAGGAGGACAGGCATCCTACGAGCAGTACTTC.

J is TRBJ2-1 and V is TRBV24-1, with D hard to call. There are 10 residues in the CDR3. CDR1 is KGHDR and CDR2 is SFDVKD in the germline V gene. Trimming cost V 9 bases and J 2 bases, with 1 base left between them. In DNA form, the CDR3 reads TGTGCCACCCCCTACAATGAGCAGTTCTTC. It specifies CATPYNEQFF.

The chain couples TRBV6-2 or TRBV6-3 to TRBJ2-3; D possibly corresponds to TRBD2 (5 bases). Germline V gene sequence: CDR1 MNHEY, CDR2 SVGEGT. V gave up 8 bases and J gave up 4 bases, with 10 bases separating them. The CDR3 extends over 12 amino acids. The CDR3 DNA is TGTGCCAGCGCCGCGGGCCCAGATACGCAGTATTTT. Protein product: CASAAGPDTQYF.

In its sample, this clonotype was seen a few times. The chain has TRBV5-5 and TRBJ2-6, with a weak D call TRBD2 (6 bases). V was cut by 10 bases and J by 2 bases, with 19 bases left in between. The CDR3 consists of 16 residues. Germline-derived CDR1 and CDR2 are SGHKS and YYEKEE (reference sequence). The CDR3 spells CASQEGLIAGANVLTF. The CDR3 DNA is TGTGCCTCCCAGGAGGGGTTGATAGCTGGGGCCAACGTCCTGACTTTC.

The J gene is TRBJ1-4, the V gene TRBV28, with no clear D. This CDR3 is 13 amino acids long. Germline V CDR1 and CDR2: MDHEN, SYDVKM. V gave up 6 bases and J gave up 7 bases, with 12 bases separating them. This chain's CDR3 is CASRRRAPEKLFF. The CDR3 bases are TGTGCCAGCAGGCGGCGGGCCCCTGAAAAACTGTTTTTT.

The chain has TRBV4-1 and TRBJ1-1; no reliable D call. The CDR3 length is 14 residues. Germline V gives CDR1 MGHRA, CDR2 YSYEKL. The germline V and J ends were trimmed by 0 bases and 8 bases, with 13 bases remaining between them. The CDR3 sequence: CASSQDWQIREAFF. The CDR3 DNA reads TGCGCCAGCAGCCAAGATTGGCAGATAAGAGAAGCTTTCTTT.